This T cell receptor (beta chain) stems from a study of T cell responses to AZD1222 COVID-19 vaccine. Measured with immunoSEQ multiplex PCR; TCRdb has only the in-frame clones, and not every one. This sample has about 98,000 clones; 86% occur once, and the top ten carry around 5%. J lost 4 bases, V lost 6 bases, and 2 bases had no gene match. The CDR3 length is 13 residues. Per germline, CDR1 KGHDR and CDR2 SFDVKD. This sequence joins TRBV24-1 and TRBJ1-5; 7 bases are shared with TRBD1. Sample: peripheral blood, taken on day 0 of AZD1222 vaccination. The receptor comes from an adult in good health. DNA for the CDR3: TGTGCCACCAGTCAACAGGGGAATCAGCCCCAGCATTTT. This encodes CATSQQGNQPQHF.